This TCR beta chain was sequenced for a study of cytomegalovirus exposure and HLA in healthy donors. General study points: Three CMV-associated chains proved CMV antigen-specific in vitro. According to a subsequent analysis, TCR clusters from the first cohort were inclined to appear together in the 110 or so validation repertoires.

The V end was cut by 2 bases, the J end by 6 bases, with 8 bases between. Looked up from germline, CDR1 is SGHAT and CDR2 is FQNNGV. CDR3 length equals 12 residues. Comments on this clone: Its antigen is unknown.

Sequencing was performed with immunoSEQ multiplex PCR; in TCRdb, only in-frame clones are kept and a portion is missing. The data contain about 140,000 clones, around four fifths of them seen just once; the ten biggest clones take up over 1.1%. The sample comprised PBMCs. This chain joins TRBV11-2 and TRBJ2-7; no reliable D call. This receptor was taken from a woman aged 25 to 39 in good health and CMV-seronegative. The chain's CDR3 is CASSLPRGEQYF. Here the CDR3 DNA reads TGTGCCAGCAGCTTACCGAGAGGCGAGCAGTACTTC.